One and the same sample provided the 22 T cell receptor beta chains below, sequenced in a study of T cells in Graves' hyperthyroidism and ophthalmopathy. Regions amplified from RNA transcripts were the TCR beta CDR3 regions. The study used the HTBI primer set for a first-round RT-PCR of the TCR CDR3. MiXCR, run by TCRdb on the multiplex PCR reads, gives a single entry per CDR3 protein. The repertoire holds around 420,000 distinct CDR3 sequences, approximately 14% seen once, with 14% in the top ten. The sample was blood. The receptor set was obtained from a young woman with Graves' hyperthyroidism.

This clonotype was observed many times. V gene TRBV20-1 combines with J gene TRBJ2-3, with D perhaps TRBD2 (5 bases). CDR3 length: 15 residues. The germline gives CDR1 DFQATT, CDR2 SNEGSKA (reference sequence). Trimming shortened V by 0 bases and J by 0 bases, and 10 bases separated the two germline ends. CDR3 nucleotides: TGCAGTGCTAGAGACTTCAGGACTAGCACAGATACGCAGTATTTT. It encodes CSARDFRTSTDTQYF.

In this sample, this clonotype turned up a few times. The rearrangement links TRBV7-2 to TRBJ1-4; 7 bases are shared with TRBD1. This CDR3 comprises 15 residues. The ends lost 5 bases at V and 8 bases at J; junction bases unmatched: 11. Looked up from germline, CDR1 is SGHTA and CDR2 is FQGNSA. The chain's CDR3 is CASSPQGGTEEKLFF. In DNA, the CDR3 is TGTGCCAGCAGCCCCCAGGGGGGGACAGAAGAAAAACTGTTTTTT. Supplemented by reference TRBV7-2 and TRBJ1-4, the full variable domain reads GAGVSQSPSNKVTEKGKDVELRCDPISGHTALYWYRQSLGQGLEFLIYFQGNSAPDKSGLPSDRFSAERTGGSVSTLTIQRTQQEDSAVYLCASSPQGGTEEKLFFGSGTQLSVL.

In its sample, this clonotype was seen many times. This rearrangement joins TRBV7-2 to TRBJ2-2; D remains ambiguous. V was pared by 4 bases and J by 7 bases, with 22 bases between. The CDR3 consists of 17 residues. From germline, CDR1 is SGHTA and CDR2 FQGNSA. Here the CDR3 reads CASSSSSVGPPFGELFF. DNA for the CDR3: TGTGCCAGCAGCTCCTCCTCGGTGGGCCCCCCGTTCGGGGAGCTGTTTTTT.

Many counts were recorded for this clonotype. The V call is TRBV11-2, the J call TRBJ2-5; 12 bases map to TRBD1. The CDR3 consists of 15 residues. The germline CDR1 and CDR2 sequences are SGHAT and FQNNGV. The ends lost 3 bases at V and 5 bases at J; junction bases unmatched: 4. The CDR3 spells CASSFGTGGSETQYF. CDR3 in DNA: TGTGCCAGCAGCTTTGGGACAGGGGGCTCCGAGACCCAGTACTTC.

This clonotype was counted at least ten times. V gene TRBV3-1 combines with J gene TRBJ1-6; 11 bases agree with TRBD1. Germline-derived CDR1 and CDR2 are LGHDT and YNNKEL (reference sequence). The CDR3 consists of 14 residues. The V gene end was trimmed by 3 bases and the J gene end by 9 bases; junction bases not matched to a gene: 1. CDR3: CASSQDRGPSPLHF. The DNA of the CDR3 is TGTGCCAGCAGCCAGGACAGGGGGCCTTCACCCCTCCACTTT. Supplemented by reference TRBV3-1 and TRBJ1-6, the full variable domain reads DTAVSQTPKYLVTQMGNDKSIKCEQNLGHDTMYWYKQDSKKFLKIMFSYNNKELIINETVPNRFSPKSPDKAHLNLHINSLELGDSAVYFCASSQDRGPSPLHFGNGTRLTVT.

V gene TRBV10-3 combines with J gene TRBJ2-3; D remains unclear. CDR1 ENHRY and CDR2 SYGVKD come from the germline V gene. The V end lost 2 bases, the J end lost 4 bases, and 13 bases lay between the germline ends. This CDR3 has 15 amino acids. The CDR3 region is CAISEEETPPDTQYF. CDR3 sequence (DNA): TGTGCCATCAGTGAGGAGGAGACGCCACCAGATACGCAGTATTTT.

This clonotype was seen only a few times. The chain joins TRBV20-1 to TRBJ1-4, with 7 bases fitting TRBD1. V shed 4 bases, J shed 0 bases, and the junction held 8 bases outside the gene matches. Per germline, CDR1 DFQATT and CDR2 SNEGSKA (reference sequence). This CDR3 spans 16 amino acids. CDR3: CSATGRTGATNEKLFF. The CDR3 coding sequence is TGCAGTGCTACCGGACGGACAGGAGCAACTAATGAAAAACTGTTTTTT.

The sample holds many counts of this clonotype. The CDR3 reads CASSQGGTATFGYTF. In DNA form, the CDR3 reads TGTGCCAGCAGCCAAGGGGGGACAGCCACTTTTGGCTACACCTTC. This chain joins TRBV3-1 and TRBJ1-2, with 7 bases matching TRBD1. The germline CDR1 and CDR2 sequences are LGHDT and YNNKEL (reference sequence). Trimming cost V 1 base and J 7 bases; bases outside gene matches: 9. The CDR3 sequence is 15 residues long.

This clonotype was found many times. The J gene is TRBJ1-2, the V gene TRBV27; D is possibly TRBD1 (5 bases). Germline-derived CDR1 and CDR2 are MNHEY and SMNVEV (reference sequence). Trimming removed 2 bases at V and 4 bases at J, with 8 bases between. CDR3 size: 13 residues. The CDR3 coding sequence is TGTGCCAGCAGTTTAGGGGCCGCCTATGGCTACACCTTC. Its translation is CASSLGAAYGYTF.

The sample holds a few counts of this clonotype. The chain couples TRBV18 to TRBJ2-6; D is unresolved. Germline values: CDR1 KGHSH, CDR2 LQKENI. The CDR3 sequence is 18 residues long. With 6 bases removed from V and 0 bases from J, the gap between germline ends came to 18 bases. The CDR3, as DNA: TGTGCCAGCTCCCCTCGTAGAAGGGCAAGCTCTGGGGCCAACGTCCTGACTTTC. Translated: CASSPRRRASSGANVLTF.

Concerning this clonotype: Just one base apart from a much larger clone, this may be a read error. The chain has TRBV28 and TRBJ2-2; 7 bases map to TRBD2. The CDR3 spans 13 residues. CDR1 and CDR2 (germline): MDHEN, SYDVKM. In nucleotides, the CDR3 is TGTGCCAGCAGTTTGACTAGCTCCGGGGAGCTGCTTTTT. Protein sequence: CASSLTSSGELLF. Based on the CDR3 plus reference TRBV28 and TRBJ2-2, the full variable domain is DVKVTQSSRYLVKRTGEKVFLECVQDMDHENMFWYRQDPGLGLRLIYFSYDVKMKEKGDIPEGYSVSREKKERFSLILESASTNQTSMYLCASSLTSSGELLFGEGSRLTVL.

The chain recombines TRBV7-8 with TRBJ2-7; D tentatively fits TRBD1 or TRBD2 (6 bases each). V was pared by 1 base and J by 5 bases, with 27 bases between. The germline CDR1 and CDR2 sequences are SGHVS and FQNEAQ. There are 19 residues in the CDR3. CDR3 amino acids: CASSLGRGVRDSGRNEQYF. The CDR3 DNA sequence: TGTGCCAGCAGCTTAGGAAGGGGGGTCAGGGACTCAGGACGGAACGAGCAGTACTTC.

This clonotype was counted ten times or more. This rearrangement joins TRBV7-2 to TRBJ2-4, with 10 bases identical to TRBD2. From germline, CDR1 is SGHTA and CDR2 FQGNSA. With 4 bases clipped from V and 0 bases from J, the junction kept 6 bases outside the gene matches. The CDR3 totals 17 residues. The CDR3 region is CASSYLAGVIAKNIQYF. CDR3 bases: TGTGCCAGCAGCTATCTAGCGGGGGTGATAGCCAAAAACATTCAGTACTTC. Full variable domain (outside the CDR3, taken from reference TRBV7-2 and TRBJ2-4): GAGVSQSPSNKVTEKGKDVELRCDPISGHTALYWYRQSLGQGLEFLIYFQGNSAPDKSGLPSDRFSAERTGGSVSTLTIQRTQQEDSAVYLCASSYLAGVIAKNIQYFGAGTRLSVL.

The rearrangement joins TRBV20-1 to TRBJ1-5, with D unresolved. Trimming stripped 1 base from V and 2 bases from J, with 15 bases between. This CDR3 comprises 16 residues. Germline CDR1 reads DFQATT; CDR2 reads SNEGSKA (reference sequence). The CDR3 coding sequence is TGCAGTGCTAGAGGAGGAGGGTCGAGCGGCAATCAGCCCCAGCATTTT. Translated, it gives CSARGGGSSGNQPQHF.

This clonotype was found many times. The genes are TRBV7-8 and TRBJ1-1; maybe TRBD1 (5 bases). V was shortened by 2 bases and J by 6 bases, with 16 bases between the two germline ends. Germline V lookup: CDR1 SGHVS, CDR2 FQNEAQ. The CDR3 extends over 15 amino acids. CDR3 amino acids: CASSLSGGREAEAFF. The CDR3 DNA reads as TGTGCCAGCAGCTTATCGGGTGGCAGGGAGGCTGAAGCTTTCTTT. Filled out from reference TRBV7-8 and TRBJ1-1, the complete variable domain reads GAGVSQSPRYKVAKRGQDVALRCDPISGHVSLFWYQQALGQGPEFLTYFQNEAQLDKSGLPSDRFFAERPEGSVSTLKIQRTQQEDSAVYLCASSLSGGREAEAFFGQGTRLTVV.

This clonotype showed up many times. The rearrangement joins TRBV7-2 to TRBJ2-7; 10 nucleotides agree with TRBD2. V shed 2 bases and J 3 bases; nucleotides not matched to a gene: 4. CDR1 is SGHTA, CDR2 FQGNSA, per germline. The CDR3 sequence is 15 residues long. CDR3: CASSLLPSGGYEQYF. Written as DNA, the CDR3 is TGTGCCAGCAGCTTACTGCCTAGCGGGGGCTACGAGCAGTACTTC.

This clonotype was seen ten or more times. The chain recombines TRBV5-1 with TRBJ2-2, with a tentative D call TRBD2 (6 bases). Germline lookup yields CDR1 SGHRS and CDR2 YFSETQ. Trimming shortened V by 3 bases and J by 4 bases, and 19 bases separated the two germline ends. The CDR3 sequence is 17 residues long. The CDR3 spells CASSSLPSGVGTGELFF. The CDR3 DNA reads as TGCGCCAGCAGCTCCCTACCCTCGGGGGTGGGCACCGGGGAGCTGTTTTTT.

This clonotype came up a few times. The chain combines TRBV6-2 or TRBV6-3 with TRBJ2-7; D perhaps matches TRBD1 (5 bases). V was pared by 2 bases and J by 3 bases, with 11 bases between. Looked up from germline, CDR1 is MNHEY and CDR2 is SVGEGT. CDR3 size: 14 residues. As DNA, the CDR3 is TGTGCCAGCAGTTACAGCAGGGAAAGCTACGAGCAGTACTTC. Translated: CASSYSRESYEQYF.

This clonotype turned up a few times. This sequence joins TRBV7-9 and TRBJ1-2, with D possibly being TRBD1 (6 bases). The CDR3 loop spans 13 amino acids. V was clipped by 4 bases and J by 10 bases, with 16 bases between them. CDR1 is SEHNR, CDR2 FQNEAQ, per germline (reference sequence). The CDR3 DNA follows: TGTGCCAGCAGCTACATGACCGGGACATACTACACCTTC. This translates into CASSYMTGTYYTF. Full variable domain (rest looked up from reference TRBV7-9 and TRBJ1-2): DTGVSQNPRHKITKRGQNVTFRCDPISEHNRLYWYRQTLGQGPEFLTYFQNEAQLEKSRLLSDRFSAERPKGSFSTLEIQRTEQGDSAMYLCASSYMTGTYYTFGSGTRLTVV.

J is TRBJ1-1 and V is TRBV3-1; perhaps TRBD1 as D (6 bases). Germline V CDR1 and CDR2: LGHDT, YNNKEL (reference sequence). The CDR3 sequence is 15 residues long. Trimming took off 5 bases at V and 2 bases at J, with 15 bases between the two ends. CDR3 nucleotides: TGTGCCAGCAGCTACAATCAGGGGCCCAACACTGAAGCTTTCTTT. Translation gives CASSYNQGPNTEAFF.

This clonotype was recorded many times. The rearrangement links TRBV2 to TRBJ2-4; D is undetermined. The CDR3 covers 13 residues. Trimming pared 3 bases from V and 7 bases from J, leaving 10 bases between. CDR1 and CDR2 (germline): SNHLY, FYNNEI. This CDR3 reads CASSDTEMNIQYF. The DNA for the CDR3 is TGTGCCAGCAGTGATACAGAAATGAACATTCAGTACTTC. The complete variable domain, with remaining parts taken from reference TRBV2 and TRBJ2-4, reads EPEVTQTPSHQVTQMGQEVILRCVPISNHLYFYWYRQILGQKVEFLVSFYNNEISEKSEIFDDQFSVERPDGSNFTLKIRSTKLEDSAMYFCASSDTEMNIQYFGAGTRLSVL.

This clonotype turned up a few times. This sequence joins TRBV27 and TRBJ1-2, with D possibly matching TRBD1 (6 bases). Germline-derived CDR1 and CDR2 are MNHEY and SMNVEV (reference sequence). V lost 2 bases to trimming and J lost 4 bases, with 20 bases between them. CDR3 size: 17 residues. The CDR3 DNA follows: TGTGCCAGCAGTTTAATATTTGGGACAACAGGGACCTATGGCTACACCTTC. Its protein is CASSLIFGTTGTYGYTF.